Here is one TCR beta chain with its context. This CDR3 comprises 13 residues. The ends were cut back, 11 bases at V and 0 bases at J, with 8 bases in the middle. Authors' data handling: The assay estimated nucleated cells by amplifying reference gene primers. Sequenced by immunoSEQ multiplex PCR; TCRdb stores in-frame clones only, minus some. The V and J calls and clone size are taken from that table; D and trimming were inferred from the DNA. The sample yields 200,000 to 300,000 clones, roughly 85% seen once. This record belongs to a study of blood T cell repertoires in COVID-19. Whole-study context: Both acute and convalescent COVID-19 samples were obtained from the United States, Italy and Spain. Nucleic acid was either cDNA or gDNA, and it came from T cells, B-cell-depleted T cells, or PBMCs.

Recruitment covered about two dozen US areas and drew participants whose ages spanned roughly 18 to 100 years. The V call is TRBV12-3 or TRBV12-4, the J call TRBJ1-6; D is unresolved. Sample: PBMCs or T cells enriched from blood (not recorded which). The sequence was collected from a woman in her forties or fifties with acute COVID-19. CDR3 nucleotides: TGTGCCTCACACAGCTCCTATAATTCACCCCTCCACTTT. It encodes CASHSSYNSPLHF.